This is a list of T cell receptor beta chains from one sample in a study of blood T cells in healthy people across ages. TCRdb redid the calling of the 5' RACE reads with MiXCR, one entry per CDR3 protein. The top ten hold 30% of the sample, which has 700,000 or so distinct CDR3 sequences, approximately 40% seen once. Sequenced sample: blood. These receptors were collected from a man older than 75 in good health. Each CDR3 is given with its conserved first and last residue. Fields, in order: CDR3 protein, CDR3 DNA, clone size, V gene, D gene, J gene. D genes are given only for firm matches. Size is stated for part of the rows, as once, few or many counts, or as a class when the clone is expanded.

CDR3: CASSLGDRGGDTQYF
DNA: TGTGCCAGCAGTTTAGGGGACAGGGGTGGGGATACGCAGTATTTT
size: NA
V: TRBV13
D: TRBD1
J: TRBJ2-3

CDR3: CASKIRDEAFF
DNA: TGTGCCAGCAAGATCAGGGACGAAGCTTTCTTT
size: NA
V: TRBV6-2/TRBV6-3
D: NA
J: TRBJ1-1

CDR3: CASSYVGRAAGTSSYNEQYF
DNA: TGTGCCAGCAGTTACGTGGGCCGCGCTGCCGGGACTAGCTCCTACAATGAGCAGTACTTC
size: NA
V: TRBV6-2/TRBV6-3
D: TRBD2
J: TRBJ2-4

CDR3: CATSDSDRDGYTF
DNA: TGTGCCACCAGTGATTCCGACAGAGATGGCTACACCTTC
size: few
V: TRBV24-1
D: NA
J: TRBJ1-2

CDR3: CASSPEDSLKGSYNEQFF
DNA: TGCGCCAGCAGCCCCGAGGATTCTTTAAAGGGGTCCTACAATGAGCAGTTCTTC
size: NA
V: TRBV5-1
D: NA
J: TRBJ2-1

CDR3: CASRGTAGDTIYF
DNA: TGTGCCAGCAGGGGGACAGCTGGGGACACCATATATTTT
size: NA
V: TRBV6-2/TRBV6-3
D: TRBD1
J: TRBJ1-3

CDR3: CASIYGVGRSGYTF
DNA: TGTGCCAGCATCTACGGGGTGGGAAGGTCGGGCTACACCTTC
size: NA
V: TRBV28
D: NA
J: TRBJ1-2

CDR3: CASSLARDLYYNEQFF
DNA: TGTGCCAGCAGCTTAGCGCGGGACTTATATTACAATGAGCAGTTCTTC
size: NA
V: TRBV7-6
D: NA
J: TRBJ2-1

CDR3: CAISESGQVNEQFF
DNA: TGTGCCATCAGTGAATCGGGACAGGTCAATGAGCAGTTCTTC
size: NA
V: TRBV10-3
D: TRBD1
J: TRBJ2-1

CDR3: CASSLGQTQNEQYF
DNA: TGTGCCAGCAGCTTGGGACAGACACAAAATGAGCAGTACTTC
size: NA
V: TRBV5-4
D: NA
J: TRBJ2-7

CDR3: CASSPTGFSEKLFF
DNA: TGTGCCAGCAGTCCCACAGGGTTCAGTGAAAAACTGTTTTTT
size: NA
V: TRBV6-5
D: NA
J: TRBJ1-4

CDR3: CASSPTGLGYTF
DNA: TGTGCCAGCAGCCCGACAGGGCTGGGCTACACCTTC
size: NA
V: TRBV7-2
D: TRBD1
J: TRBJ1-2

CDR3: CASGREGNTIYF
DNA: TGTGCCAGCGGCAGGGAAGGAAACACCATATATTTT
size: NA
V: TRBV7-9
D: NA
J: TRBJ1-3

CDR3: CASSLEGQITGELFF
DNA: TGTGCCAGCAGCTTAGAGGGACAGATCACCGGGGAGCTGTTTTTT
size: NA
V: TRBV5-5
D: TRBD1
J: TRBJ2-2

CDR3: CSGGEGAAYEQYF
DNA: TGCAGCGGGGGAGAGGGGGCGGCCTACGAGCAGTACTTC
size: many
V: TRBV29-1
D: TRBD1
J: TRBJ2-7